This T cell receptor (beta chain) was captured in a study of beta chain features in type 1 diabetes (dated by TCRdb to 2017 to 2018). With regard to the full study: Mean age, gender distribution, total cell number and subset yield were not different between patients and healthy donors. A total of roughly 99,000,000 sorted cells were examined across all samples, and the number of cells per subset was strongly correlated with RNA yield. In the study, recently diagnosed type 1 diabetes patients and matched healthy donors were compared on the TCRB repertoires of their sorted circulating CD4+ T cell subsets. Regulatory and stem cell-like memory subsets were obtained from only 8 patients and about 8 healthy donors, while naive and central memory subsets were obtained from all 30 or so donors. The paper's findings and limits, for the study overall: Type 1 diabetes patients showed a moderate but significant shortening of TCRB CDR3 length in all four CD4+ subsets. Naive, central memory and regulatory TCRB repertoires appeared to be more similar among patients than among healthy donors. PCR may preferentially amplify shorter templates, but because patient and control samples were amplified and corrected together, any resulting skew would affect both groups equally. Because small numbers of individuals were included in the HLA sub-analyses, any influence of HLA type on TCRB rearrangement was left unresolved. Because cDNA was sequenced instead of genomic DNA, activated cells with high expression could be over-represented, although the groups did not differ in activation or CD3 levels. Fewer insertions and more nucleotide deletions at VDJ recombination sites were observed in patients with type 1 diabetes, implying thymic rearrangement abnormalities.

The entire amount of isolated RNA was reverse transcribed using the High Capacity cDNA Reverse Transcription Kit, so the sequenced TCRB transcripts were expressed ones. Deep immunoSEQ sequencing was applied to naive, central memory and regulatory T cell samples, giving an average of approximately 3.8 million total reads per sample. Sorted cells were lysed in RLT buffer and RNA was extracted with DNase-treated RNeasy Micro or Mini kits, depending on cell number. Each cell subset was processed on its own to prevent cross-contamination, while patient and healthy donor samples were processed together. The immunoSEQ multiplex PCR was used to amplify TCRB sequences from cDNA, yielding 87-bp fragments that span the CDR3 region. Sequencing of the amplicons was done on the Illumina HiSeq platform. The published analysis was carried out like this. Synthetic template baselines were used to correct PCR bias computationally, reads within Hamming distance 2 were collapsed together, and singletons that could not be merged were discarded. By aligning reads against IMGT, V, D and J genes, CDR3 length, and insertions or deletions at six rearrangement sites were assigned. Clonotype counts were normalized to sorted cell number within each subset before computing true diversity and Gini coefficients with the tcR R package. The overlap coefficient, calculated on TCRB nucleotide sequences, was used to quantify repertoire sharing. As a proxy for the pre-selection repertoire, out-of-frame TCRB sequences from naive cells were analyzed. Drawn from immuneACCESS, this table holds only the in-frame rearrangements with V and J called that TCRdb kept. Clones are partly lost; checked studies trace under half to an unresolved V gene and leave the rest unexplained. V and J calls and clone size come straight from that table; D and trimming were deduced from the DNA. In this sample the table shows approximately 470,000 clones, 30% of which occur a single time. About 0.06% of the sample rests with the top ten.

V sheds 11 bases and J sheds 2 bases, leaving 10 bases between their ends. The CDR3 sequence holds 12 residues, the cysteine and phenylalanine included. Of all the DNA, just the CDR3 is kept, 36 bases in frame from base 1. Per the germline V gene, MDHEN is the CDR1 and SYDVKM is the CDR2. From each donor, a single peripheral blood sample of approximately 110 mL on average was drawn into heparinised tubes. Using a panel that included CD45RO, CCR7, CD25, CD127, CD95 and CD27, naive, central memory, regulatory and stem cell-like memory CD4+ T cells were sorted on a BD FACSAria II. Purity was above 98% for every sorted population. PBMCs were isolated right away by Lymphoprep density gradient centrifugation and were stained directly, without culture. Samples were stained and sorted in pairs, with one healthy donor and one patient per experiment, so that batch effects were minimized. With regard to this clone: No antigen is known for it. Base qualities are not recorded, but no much larger clone differs from it by a single base.

The specimen sequenced was naive CD4+ T cells from blood. The cell subset or site label for this specimen denotes: true naive CD4+ T cells. The sequence links TRBV28 to TRBJ2-1; confidence is insufficient to name the D gene. This receptor was obtained from a man younger than 30 in good health. The CDR3 in this case is CAHGSAYNEQFF. The DNA sequence reads TGTGCCCACGGTTCAGCCTACAATGAGCAGTTCTTC.